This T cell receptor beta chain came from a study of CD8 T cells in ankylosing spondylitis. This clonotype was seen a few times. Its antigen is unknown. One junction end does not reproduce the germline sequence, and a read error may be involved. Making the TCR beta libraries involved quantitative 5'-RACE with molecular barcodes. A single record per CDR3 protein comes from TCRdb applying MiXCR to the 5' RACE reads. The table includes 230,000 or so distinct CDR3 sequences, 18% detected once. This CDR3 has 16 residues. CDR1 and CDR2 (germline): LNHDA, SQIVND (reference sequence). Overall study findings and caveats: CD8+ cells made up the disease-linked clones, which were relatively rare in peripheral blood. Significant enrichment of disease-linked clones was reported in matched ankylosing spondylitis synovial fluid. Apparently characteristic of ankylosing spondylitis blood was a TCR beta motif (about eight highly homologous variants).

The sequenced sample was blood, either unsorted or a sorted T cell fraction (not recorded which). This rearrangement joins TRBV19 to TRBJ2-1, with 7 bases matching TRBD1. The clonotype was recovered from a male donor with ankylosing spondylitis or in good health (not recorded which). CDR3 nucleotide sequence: TGTGCCAGTAGTCTAGACAGGGAATCGTGGTACAATGAGCAGTTCTTC. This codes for CASSLDRESWYNEQFF.